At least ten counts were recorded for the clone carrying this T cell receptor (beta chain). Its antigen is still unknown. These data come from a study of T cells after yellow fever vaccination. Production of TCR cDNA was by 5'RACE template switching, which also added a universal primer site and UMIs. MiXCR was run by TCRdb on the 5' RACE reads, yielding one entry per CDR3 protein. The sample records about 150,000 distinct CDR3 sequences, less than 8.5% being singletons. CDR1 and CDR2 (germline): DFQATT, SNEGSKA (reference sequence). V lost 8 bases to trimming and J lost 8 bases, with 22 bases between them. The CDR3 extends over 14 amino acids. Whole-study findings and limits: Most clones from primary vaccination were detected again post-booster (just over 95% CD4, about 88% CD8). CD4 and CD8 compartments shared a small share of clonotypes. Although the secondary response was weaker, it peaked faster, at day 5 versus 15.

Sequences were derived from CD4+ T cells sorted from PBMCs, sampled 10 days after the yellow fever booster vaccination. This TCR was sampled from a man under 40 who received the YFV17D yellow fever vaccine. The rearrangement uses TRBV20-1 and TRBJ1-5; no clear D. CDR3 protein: CSTRRGLGLEPQHF. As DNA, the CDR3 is TGCAGTACCAGGCGCGGCTTGGGTTTGGAGCCCCAGCATTTT.